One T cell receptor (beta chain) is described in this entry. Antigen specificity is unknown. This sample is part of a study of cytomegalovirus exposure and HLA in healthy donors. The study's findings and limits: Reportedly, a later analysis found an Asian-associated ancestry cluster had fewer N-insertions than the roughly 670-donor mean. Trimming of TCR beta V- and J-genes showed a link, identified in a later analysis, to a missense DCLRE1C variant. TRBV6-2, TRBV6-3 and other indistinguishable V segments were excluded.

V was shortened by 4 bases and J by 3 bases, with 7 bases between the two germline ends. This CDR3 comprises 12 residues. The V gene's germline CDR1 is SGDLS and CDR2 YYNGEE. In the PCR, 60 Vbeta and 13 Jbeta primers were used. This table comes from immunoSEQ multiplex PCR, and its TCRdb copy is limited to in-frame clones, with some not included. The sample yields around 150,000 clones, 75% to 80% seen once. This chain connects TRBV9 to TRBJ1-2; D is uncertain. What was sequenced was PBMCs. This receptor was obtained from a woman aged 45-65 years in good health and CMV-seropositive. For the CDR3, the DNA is TGTGCCAGCAGCACCCAGTACTATGGCTACACCTTC. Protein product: CASSTQYYGYTF.